What follows is one TCR beta chain and its context. The antigen it binds to is not known. No base qualities exist here, and no much larger clone lies one base off it. According to the germline V gene, CDR1 reads KGHDR and CDR2 reads SFDVKD. From cysteine to phenylalanine, the CDR3 is 14 amino acids long. Here the CDR3 DNA is all that survives: 42 bases in frame from base 1. Between the V and J ends, shortened by 5 bases and 2 bases respectively, the junction contains 9 bases. This entry belongs to a study of Ad26.COV2.S vaccination and SARS-CoV-2 variants (dated by TCRdb to about 2021). As for the study more broadly: Vaccine-arm donors came from COV1001, a multicentre, randomized, double-blind, placebo-controlled phase I-IIa trial of Ad26.COV2.S in healthy adults. Ad26.COV2.S was administered intramuscularly at a dose of 5x10^10 or 1x10^11 viral particles, either as one shot or as two shots given 56 days apart. Blinding of investigators to trial group allocation was maintained during experiments and outcome assessment. A total of 32 samples were included in the TCR-sequenced set, comprising approximately 20 Ad26.COV2.S vaccine recipients, 5 placebo recipients and 8 SARS-CoV-2 convalescent individuals. Participants in the trial were split at random into five groups of five each, receiving low-dose or high-dose Ad26.COV2.S once or twice, or else placebo on both occasions. Sequencing of the TCRbeta repertoire served to evaluate the specificity and breadth of SARS-CoV-2-reactive T cell receptors following Ad26.COV2.S vaccination.

The immunoSEQ Assay was used to sequence TCRbeta CDR3 regions. After extraction, genomic DNA underwent amplification by bias-controlled multiplex PCR, followed by high-throughput sequencing. The authors processed their data as follows. Collapsing and filtering of sequences were performed to quantify the absolute abundance of each unique TCRbeta CDR3 region. T cell fraction was estimated by normalizing TCRbeta template counts to usable DNA, with usable DNA measured through amplification of reference genes found in all nucleated cells. Repertoire TCRs were annotated as SARS-CoV-2-specific when V gene, CDR3 amino acid sequence and J gene were exactly matched to a known reactive TCR set. The reference SARS-CoV-2 TCR set came from MIRA and was filtered for enrichment in COVID-19-positive ImmuneCODE repertoires, removing public or cross-reactive TCRs. Using the MIRA antigens, annotated TCRs were further analysed by specific ORF or by position within an ORF. Breadth was defined as the number of annotated unique rearrangements divided by the total number of unique productive rearrangements, and depth was defined as the summed frequency of the annotated unique rearrangements. TCR breadth was compared between groups using two-sided Wilcoxon rank-sum tests. TCRdb obtained this table from immuneACCESS and retained in-frame rearrangements with V and J assigned. These tables miss some clones; where compared with another copy, unresolved V genes account for less than half of the shortfall, and the remainder is unexplained. V, J and clone size derive from that table, while D and trimming were established from the DNA sequence. The sample table records about 350,000 clones; 86% of these occur just once. The top ten hold 9.5% to 12% of the sample.

Overall study results and their limits: Ad26.COV2.S recipients had higher spike-specific TCR breadth than placebo recipients (P = 0.0014). Comparable non-spike TCR breadth was observed between vaccine and placebo recipients, consistent with only spike being contained in the vaccine. The authors noted that total T cell responses may have been underestimated by the TCR breadth and depth analyses. After vaccination, substantial breadth of spike-specific CD8+ and CD4+ T cell responses was reported. Comparing responses between vaccine doses or regimens was not something the study was powered to do.

The label giving this sample's treatment or condition can be read as: around 19 received Ad26.COV2.S at low or high dose, single or two shots; about 5 received placebo; per-sample allocation not given. Repertoires of vaccine and placebo recipients were sequenced from samples collected on day 63 after the first injection. Cohort 1b enrolled some 25 adults aged 18-55 years at a single site in Boston, USA, between 29 July and 7 August 2020. Ad26.COV2.S consisted of a replication-incompetent adenovirus type 26 vector by which a prefusion-stabilized SARS-CoV-2 spike protein from the original Wuhan strain was expressed.

The rearranged segments are TRBV24-1 and TRBJ2-1; no D gene can be assigned with confidence. The material sequenced was peripheral blood, taken in a trial of Ad26.COV2.S vaccine versus placebo. The origin of this receptor is a person aged 18 to 59 who received the Ad26.COV2.S COVID-19 vaccine or a placebo. CDR3 region: CATSAGNPYNEQFF. DNA sequence: TGTGCCACCAGTGCTGGGAATCCCTACAATGAGCAGTTCTTC.